This is a list of T cell receptor beta chains from one sample in a study of blood T cell repertoires in COVID-19. Sequenced by immunoSEQ multiplex PCR; TCRdb stores in-frame clones only, minus some. Seen here are 200,000 to 250,000 clones, more than 85% observed once, and the top ten hold roughly 1.6%. Sequenced input: PBMCs or T cells enriched from blood (not recorded which). The receptors stem from a woman aged 45-60 years who had recovered from COVID-19. Both conserved end residues are part of each CDR3. A D gene is named only where the DNA matches it firmly. Some rows have no size entry. The others give once, few or many, or a class for an expanded clone.

size	J	V	D	CDR3	DNA
NA	TRBJ2-7	TRBV7-9	TRBD2	CASSSTSGSVSYEQYF	TGTGCCAGCAGCTCCACTAGCGGGAGCGTAAGTTACGAGCAGTACTTC
NA	TRBJ2-7	TRBV28	NA	CATQGSYEQYF	TGTGCGACTCAGGGCTCCTACGAGCAGTACTTC
NA	TRBJ2-1	TRBV7-8	TRBD1	CASSFYPGTAYNEQFF	TGTGCCAGCAGCTTCTATCCGGGGACAGCCTACAATGAGCAGTTCTTC
NA	TRBJ2-7	TRBV27	NA	CASSLHRGYEQYF	TGTGCCAGCAGTTTACATAGAGGGTACGAGCAGTACTTC
NA	TRBJ2-3	TRBV19	TRBD2	CASSNAGGPTDTQYF	TGTGCCAGTAGTAACGCGGGAGGGCCAACAGATACGCAGTATTTT
NA	TRBJ2-7	TRBV19	NA	CASSPLGRGTYEQYF	TGTGCCAGTAGTCCTCTTGGAAGGGGGACCTACGAGCAGTACTTC
NA	TRBJ1-2	TRBV4-3	TRBD1	CASSPEGTATYGYTF	TGCGCCAGCAGCCCGGAGGGGACAGCCACATATGGCTACACCTTC
NA	TRBJ2-2	TRBV5-4	TRBD1	CASSLEGTAGELFF	TGTGCCAGCAGCCTAGAAGGGACAGCGGGGGAGCTGTTTTTT
NA	TRBJ2-1	TRBV5-4	NA	CASSLDRGNEQFF	TGTGCCAGCAGCTTGGATAGAGGGAATGAGCAGTTCTTC
once	TRBJ1-2	TRBV2	NA	CASMSVFGTYGYTF	TGTGCCAGCATGTCGGTGTTTGGGACTTATGGCTACACCTTC